Given below is one TCR beta chain in context. There is no known antigen for this receptor. No base qualities exist here, and no much larger clone lies one base off it. This sample stems from a study of response to subunit inactivated influenza vaccine (dated by TCRdb to the late 2010s). In terms of the full investigation: Deep quantitative profiling of the T cell receptor repertoire was used in the study to follow responses to a trivalent subunit inactivated influenza vaccine.

The investigation overall reported the following: The authors suggested that each seasonal influenza vaccination may recruit only a limited number of new T cells.

Trimming costs V 1 base and J 4 bases, and their ends lie 16 bases apart. Via the germline V gene, CDR1 is LGHNA and CDR2 YSLEER. Including the terminal cysteine and phenylalanine, the CDR3 comprises 16 residues. Only the CDR3 DNA is retained, 48 bases long and in frame from the first base. Library construction relied on RT-PCR. The reads were generated on an Illumina HiSeq 2500. In-frame beta chains were kept once TCRdb had trimmed the public reads at Q25 with fastp and called clones with MiXCR. All rows with the same CDR3 protein become a single entry with the most common DNA and genes. This sample holds some 540,000 distinct CDR3 sequences; roughly a quarter were observed only once. The ten largest clones take up roughly 2.8% of the sample. The same sample was also used in a study of T cells expressing NK-cell markers. As the second publication notes: TCR beta cDNA libraries were made by 5'RACE template switching that added a universal primer site and unique molecular identifiers. In sorted CD3+CD56+NKG2C+, CD3+CD56+NKG2C- and CD3+CD56-NKG2C+ T-cell subsets from several donors, TCR beta-chain repertoires were profiled. Of the eight sequenced donors, seven were found to be HCMV-seropositive and one was found to be HCMV-seronegative. In several experiments an anti-gammadeltaTCR antibody was added to restrict sorting to alphabetaTCR-expressing T cells. For over five donors, the dominant CD3+CD56+NKG2C+ clonotypes were among the top 10 CD8+ clonotypes and accounted for about 1.0-7.0% of CD8+ T cells. Those dominant clonotypes were again the most abundant among CD3+CD56-NKG2C+ cells in a few donors, at about 25-60.1%. Whether the expanded NKG2C-expressing T cell clones were specific for HCMV antigens was left unclear. The eight sequenced donors were randomly selected healthy volunteers, three men and five women. HCMV-specific IgG was detected in serum with a commercial ELISA kit to determine HCMV serostatus. Ficoll density gradient centrifugation was used to isolate peripheral blood mononuclear cells from blood. Magnetic immunoseparation with Miltenyi isolation kits was used to isolate CD4+ and CD8+ T cells from PBMC. Priming for cDNA synthesis came from the TCR beta constant segment, and two successive PCR amplification steps followed. Illumina HiSeq 2000/2500, MiSeq or NextSeq was used to sequence libraries as 2 x 150 bp reads. MIGEC handled demultiplexing of the reads and grouping by UMI, while MiTCR was used to assemble and quantify clonotypes. Only TCR cDNA sequences supported by at least two reads were kept to exclude erroneous sequences. Downstream repertoire analysis used the tcR package, and clonotypes were matched across fractions by CDR3 nucleotide sequence plus V segment. VDJmatch was used to annotate antigen specificity against VDJdb, with one amino acid substitution in CDR3 allowed.

The sequences come from CD4+ T cells sorted from PBMCs, collected 12 days after vaccination. This chain joins TRBV4-3 to TRBJ1-2, and perhaps TRBD1 as D gene, on 5 matching bases. This receptor was identified in a man between 45 and 60 years old who received an inactivated influenza vaccine. Donor details come from another sample of the same person, matched by shared clones. Here the CDR3 is given as CASSQGVGGDSYGYTF. The bases are TGCGCCAGCAGCCAAGGTGTTGGGGGGGATAGCTATGGCTACACCTTC.